The 8 T cell receptor beta chains in this list originate from one sample, sequenced in a study of CD8 T cells in Susac syndrome. About 0.45 to 1 ug RNA was reverse transcribed with random hexamers. TCRdb passed the immunoSEQ multiplex PCR reads through MiXCR, listing each CDR3 protein once. The sample holds 150,000 to 200,000 distinct CDR3 sequences, around 95% seen once. The sequenced sample consisted of CD8+ T cells from PBMCs. These receptors originate from a human donor with multiple sclerosis.

The gene calls are TRBV20-1 and TRBJ2-4; a weak D match, TRBD1 (6 bases). The CDR3 runs to 13 residues. CDR1 is DFQATT and CDR2 is SNEGSKA in the germline V gene (reference sequence). V lost 3 bases, J lost 9 bases, and 15 bases lay in between. The CDR3: CSARSGDNSIQYF. CDR3 in DNA: TGCAGTGCTAGGTCAGGGGATAATAGCATTCAGTACTTC.

The chain employs TRBV15 and TRBJ2-1; D remains ambiguous. V lost 0 bases and J lost 2, with 11 bases in between. The CDR3 has 16 amino acids. Germline V gives CDR1 LNHNV, CDR2 YYDKDF (reference sequence). CDR3 nucleotides: TGTGCCACCAGCAGAGACTTTCTTGGGGCCTACAATGAGCAGTTCTTC. This sequence encodes CATSRDFLGAYNEQFF.

The V gene is TRBV5-1, the J gene TRBJ2-7, with 10 bases fitting TRBD1. V lost 4 bases to trimming and J lost 4 bases; unmatched junction nucleotides: 11. CDR3 length equals 16 residues. Germline V CDR1 and CDR2: SGHRS, YFSETQ. This CDR3 is CASSAVPDRGFYEQYF. Here the CDR3 DNA reads TGCGCCAGCAGCGCTGTGCCGGACAGGGGGTTTTACGAGCAGTACTTC.

The chain joins TRBV12-5 to TRBJ2-7; TRBD1 matches 8 bases. Germline lookup yields CDR1 LGHNT and CDR2 FRNRAP. The CDR3 contains 14 residues. J gave up 3 bases and V 5 bases, and 6 bases lay outside the gene matches. In DNA form, the CDR3 reads TGTGCTAGTGGTCCGGCAGGGGGCGGCTACGAGCAGTACTTC. Protein product: CASGPAGGGYEQYF.

The V and J genes are TRBV5-1 and TRBJ2-7, with D hard to call. CDR3 length equals 13 residues. Germline V gene data show CDR1 as SGHRS and CDR2 as YFSETQ. V lost 0 bases, J lost 2 bases, and 6 bases lay in between. CDR3: CASSLDAAYEQYF. CDR3 coding DNA: TGCGCCAGCAGCTTGGATGCGGCCTACGAGCAGTACTTC.

The CDR3, as DNA: TGTGCCAGCAGCGCCTGGCAGGGTGCCTACGAGCAGTACTTC. Protein: CASSAWQGAYEQYF. The chain uses TRBV2 and TRBJ2-7; D may be TRBD1 (5 bases). Per germline, CDR1 SNHLY and CDR2 FYNNEI. Trimming left V 6 bases short and J 2 bases short, with 14 bases between. CDR3 length equals 14 residues.

The V and J genes are TRBV27 and TRBJ2-7; D gene ambiguous. The CDR3 extends over 12 amino acids. V was trimmed by 4 bases and J by 5 bases, leaving 9 bases between them. Germline CDR1 MNHEY, CDR2 SMNVEV (reference sequence). The chain's CDR3 is CASSSLGNEQYF. As DNA, the CDR3 is TGTGCCAGCAGTTCCCTTGGGAACGAGCAGTACTTC.

V gene TRBV20-1 combines with J gene TRBJ2-7, with TRBD1 matching 8 bases. The V gene end was trimmed by 6 bases and the J gene end by 3 bases; junction bases not matched to a gene: 13. Looked up from germline, CDR1 is DFQATT and CDR2 is SNEGSKA (reference sequence). The CDR3 covers 15 residues. CDR3 DNA: TGCAGTGCAACCTTCGGGACAGGAGGATACTACGAGCAGTACTTC. Translation gives CSATFGTGGYYEQYF.